These 7 T cell receptor beta chains were all obtained from the same sample, sequenced in a study of regulatory T cells in long-lasting Graves disease. Arm-PCR of CDR3 regions and iRepertoire HTBI primers were used to build TCR beta libraries. TCRdb analysed the multiplex PCR reads with MiXCR anew, one entry per CDR3 protein. The repertoire holds roughly 260,000 distinct CDR3 sequences, with about 18% as singletons. Sample time point: newly diagnosed GD, antithyroid drugs for less than 3 months. Scientists built the TCR library using RNA that was extracted from PBMCs. This sample also belongs to another study, concerning T cells in Graves' hyperthyroidism and ophthalmopathy.

This sample comprised peripheral blood mononuclear cells (PBMCs), obtained at new diagnosis, from a patient treated with antithyroid drugs. The receptor set was obtained from a woman in her 30s with Graves disease.

This clonotype was counted a single time. The chain uses TRBV27 and TRBJ2-1, with TRBD2 matching 12 bases. The trim removed 4 bases at V and 5 bases at J, leaving 3 bases unmatched. The CDR3 has 15 residues. Germline V gene lookup returns CDR1 MNHEY and CDR2 SMNVEV (reference sequence). This CDR3 is CASSSRTSGNNEQFF. Written as DNA, the CDR3 is TGTGCCAGCAGTTCCAGGACTAGCGGGAACAATGAGCAGTTCTTC.

This clonotype was recorded at least ten times. The chain is built from TRBV5-1 and TRBJ1-1; D might be TRBD1 (6 bases). V lost 4 bases, J lost 1 base, and 14 bases lay in between. CDR3 length equals 15 residues. Germline V gene data show CDR1 as SGHRS and CDR2 as YFSETQ. The CDR3 nucleotides read TGCGCCAGCAGCCTTATTGCGGACAGGAACACTGAAGCTTTCTTT. It specifies CASSLIADRNTEAFF.

At least ten counts were recorded for this clonotype. CDR3 sequence: CASSEYKGGSVDYEQYF. CDR3 nucleotide sequence: TGTGCCAGCAGTGAATATAAGGGGGGCAGCGTTGACTACGAGCAGTACTTC. This sequence joins TRBV6-2 or TRBV6-3 and TRBJ2-7, with D tentatively TRBD1 or TRBD2 (6 bases each). CDR1 is MNHEY, CDR2 SVGEGT, per germline. The ends were cut back, 5 bases at V and 3 bases at J, with 23 bases in the middle. The CDR3 totals 17 residues.

About this clonotype: A far larger clone is only one base removed, so a read error is likely. This likely comes from a read error, as the CDR3 has no conserved phenylalanine or tryptophan at its end. V is TRBV7-2 and J is TRBJ2-1, with TRBD2 matching 8 bases. Matching the DNA end better, TRBJ2-5 makes the J call doubtful. The CDR3 sequence is 14 residues long. Germline V CDR1 and CDR2: SGHTA, FQGNSA. CDR3: CASSTSGLQETQYL. In DNA, the CDR3 is TGTGCCAGCAGCACTAGCGGCCTACAAGAGACCCAGTACCTC.

This clonotype appeared many times. CDR3 loop: CASSPRDGAYQETQYF. CDR3 sequence (DNA): TGTGCCAGCTCACCACGGGACGGAGCGTACCAAGAGACCCAGTACTTC. The chain joins TRBV18 to TRBJ2-5; D tentatively fits TRBD1 or TRBD2 (5 bases each). Germline loops: CDR1 KGHSH, CDR2 LQKENI. CDR3 length: 16 amino acids. The V end was cut by 1 base, the J end by 0 bases, with 12 bases between.

This clonotype occurred many times. The V gene is TRBV2, the J gene TRBJ1-2, with D possibly TRBD1 on 6 matching bases. Between the trimmed V and J ends, which lost 2 bases and 8 bases, there was a span of 12 bases. This CDR3 contains 13 residues. The germline CDR1 and CDR2 sequences are SNHLY and FYNNEI. Written as DNA, the CDR3 is TGTGCCAGCAGTGAATACAGGGTAGACGGCTACACCTTC. Translation gives CASSEYRVDGYTF.

This clonotype was found a few times. The chain employs TRBV27 and TRBJ1-3; the D is unclear. V was pared by 1 base and J by 4 bases, with 5 bases between. The germline V gene has CDR1 MNHEY and CDR2 SMNVEV (reference sequence). The CDR3 has 13 amino acids. CDR3 in DNA: TGTGCCAGCAGTTTATTTGAGGGAAACACCATATATTTT. It codes for CASSLFEGNTIYF.